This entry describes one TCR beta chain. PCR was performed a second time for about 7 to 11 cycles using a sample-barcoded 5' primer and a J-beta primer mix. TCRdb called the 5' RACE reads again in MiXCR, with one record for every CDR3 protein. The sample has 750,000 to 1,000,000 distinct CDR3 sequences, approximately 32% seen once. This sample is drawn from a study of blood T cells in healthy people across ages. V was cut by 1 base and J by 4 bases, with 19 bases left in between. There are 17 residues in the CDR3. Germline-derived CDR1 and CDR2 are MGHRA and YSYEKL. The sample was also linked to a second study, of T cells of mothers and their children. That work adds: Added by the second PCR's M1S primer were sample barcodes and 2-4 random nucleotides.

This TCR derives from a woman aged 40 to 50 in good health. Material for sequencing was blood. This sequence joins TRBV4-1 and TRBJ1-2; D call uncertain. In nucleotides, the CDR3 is TGCGCCAGCAGCCAAGTTGACATGGGAATAGCAGCCTATGGCTACACCTTC. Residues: CASSQVDMGIAAYGYTF.